The 30 T cell receptor beta chains listed next were all sequenced from one sample in a study of regulatory T cells in long-lasting Graves disease. iRepertoire HTBI primers and Arm-PCR of CDR3 regions built TCR beta libraries. TCRdb fed the multiplex PCR reads into MiXCR, producing one record per CDR3 protein. The sample consists of 650,000 to 850,000 distinct CDR3 sequences, about 30% of them appearing once. The time point: persistent/refractory GD, antithyroid drugs over 5 years with positive TRAb. With RNA extracted from PBMCs as input, the TCR library was made. The sample consisted of peripheral blood mononuclear cells (PBMCs), taken when the disease was refractory, from a patient treated with antithyroid drugs. The receptors stem from a female donor with Graves disease.

The chain joins TRBV4-2 to TRBJ1-5; D may be TRBD1 (5 bases). Trimming cost V 1 base and J 2 bases, with 15 bases left between them. The germline CDR1 and CDR2 sequences are LGHNA and YNFKEQ. CDR3 length equals 17 residues. CDR3 DNA sequence: TGTGCCAGCAGCCAAGGAGCGGGAGGGACGGGCAATCAGCCCCAGCATTTT. Translated: CASSQGAGGTGNQPQHF.

This clonotype was seen a handful of times. This rearrangement joins TRBV28 to TRBJ1-5; D unresolved. V was shortened by 2 bases and J by 0 bases, with 11 bases between the two germline ends. Germline CDR1 MDHEN, CDR2 SYDVKM. The CDR3 length is 16 residues. The CDR3 DNA is TGTGCCAGCAGTTTAAGAGGGATCAATAGCAATCAGCCCCAGCATTTT. This encodes CASSLRGINSNQPQHF.

This clonotype was seen ten or more times. The chain links TRBV11-2 to TRBJ2-7; D remains unclear. This CDR3 spans 12 amino acids. Germline V lookup: CDR1 SGHAT, CDR2 FQNNGV. Deletions cut 5 bases from V and 5 bases from J, with 10 bases between. CDR3 DNA sequence: TGTGCCAGCAGCCCCCTGTACCACGAGCAGTACTTC. Its protein product is CASSPLYHEQYF.

J is TRBJ1-4 and V is TRBV28; possible D gene TRBD1, 5 bases. The CDR3 is made up of 17 amino acids. V was cut by 6 bases and J by 0 bases, with 17 bases left in between. The germline V gene encodes CDR1 MDHEN and CDR2 SYDVKM. CDR3 sequence (DNA): TGTGCCAGCAGCACCGGGGACGGCTTTGCAACTAATGAAAAACTGTTTTTT. Its protein is CASSTGDGFATNEKLFF.

About this clonotype: A junction boundary mismatches the germline segment, possibly from a read error. The CDR3 reads CASRGLGYIGELVF. For the CDR3, the DNA is TGTGCCAGCAGGGGACTCGGATACATCGGGGAGCTGGTTTTT. The chain links TRBV2 to TRBJ2-2; D might be TRBD2 (6 bases). Germline V lookup: CDR1 SNHLY, CDR2 FYNNEI. This CDR3 spans 14 amino acids.

This clonotype has ten or more counts. The rearrangement joins TRBV6-1 to TRBJ1-5; D gene unclear. CDR1 and CDR2 (germline): MNHNS, SASEGT. The V and J ends lost 4 bases and 0 bases respectively, with 7 bases between them. CDR3 length: 14 amino acids. The CDR3 loop is CASSGGLSNQPQHF. CDR3 bases: TGTGCCAGCAGTGGTGGACTTAGCAATCAGCCCCAGCATTTT.

This clonotype was counted ten times or more. V usage is TRBV28 and J usage is TRBJ1-5, with D perhaps TRBD1 (5 bases). The germline gives CDR1 MDHEN, CDR2 SYDVKM. The CDR3 consists of 15 residues. Trimming took 3 bases from V and 2 from J, leaving 11 bases between them. The CDR3 DNA reads as TGTGCCAGCAGTTTTCAGGGATCGGGCAATCAGCCCCAGCATTTT. It is translated as CASSFQGSGNQPQHF.

The rearrangement links TRBV12-3 or TRBV12-4 to TRBJ1-5; D unresolved. V lost 0 bases, J lost 7 bases, and 16 bases lay in between. This CDR3 has 16 amino acids. CDR3 bases: TGTGCCAGCAGTTTAGCGATGGGTCGGGTAGGGCAGCCCCAGCATTTT. Translating it yields CASSLAMGRVGQPQHF.

The chain uses TRBV19 and TRBJ1-6, with 7 bases identical to TRBD1. Trimming removed 7 bases from V and 11 bases from J; junction bases left unmatched: 14. Per the germline V gene, CDR1 is LNHDA and CDR2 is SQIVND (reference sequence). CDR3 size: 15 residues. The CDR3 sequence: CASNPTGSFGTPLHF. DNA of the CDR3: TGTGCCAGTAATCCGACAGGGTCCTTTGGGACACCCCTCCACTTT.

The chain is built from TRBV5-1 and TRBJ2-2; the D is unclear. The germline CDR1 and CDR2 sequences are SGHRS and YFSETQ. The CDR3 has 14 residues. The V end lost 6 bases, the J end lost 4 bases, and 13 bases lay between the germline ends. The CDR3 protein is CASKTGLGTGELFF. The CDR3 nucleotides are TGCGCCAGCAAAACCGGGCTCGGCACCGGGGAGCTGTTTTTT.

J is TRBJ2-7 and V is TRBV5-1; 11 bases map to TRBD2. J gave up 6 bases and V 4 bases, and 3 bases lay outside the gene matches. Per germline, CDR1 SGHRS and CDR2 YFSETQ. The CDR3 is made up of 13 amino acids. CDR3 nucleotides: TGCGCCAGCAGCGGCGGGACTAGCGGCGAGCAGTACTTC. Its translation: CASSGGTSGEQYF. Full variable domain (remainder filled in from reference TRBV5-1 and TRBJ2-7): KAGVTQTPRYLIKTRGQQVTLSCSPISGHRSVSWYQQTPGQGLQFLFEYFSETQRNKGNFPGRFSGRQFSNSRSEMNVSTLELGDSALYLCASSGGTSGEQYFGPGTRLTVT.

This chain connects TRBV11-2 to TRBJ2-2; 8 bases align to TRBD1. The CDR3 is 15 residues long. CDR1 SGHAT and CDR2 FQNNGV come from the germline V gene. J was trimmed by 7 bases and V by 7 bases; bases with no gene match: 11. The CDR3 here is CASTPDRVDFGELFF. CDR3 in DNA: TGTGCCAGCACCCCGGACAGGGTAGATTTCGGGGAGCTGTTTTTT.

The chain links TRBV30 to TRBJ1-3; D remains ambiguous. This CDR3 is built from 15 residues. V dropped 3 bases and J dropped 0 bases, with 12 bases sitting between them. Germline loops: CDR1 GTSNPN, CDR2 SVGIG (reference sequence). CDR3 amino acids: CAWSPDLASGNTIYF. The CDR3 DNA is TGTGCCTGGAGCCCCGACTTGGCCTCTGGAAACACCATATATTTT.

The V call is TRBV7-9, the J call TRBJ2-5; TRBD2 agrees at 13 bases. Germline CDR1 and CDR2: SEHNR and FQNEAQ (reference sequence). The CDR3 runs to 17 residues. V was clipped by 4 bases and J by 5 bases; unmatched bases: 10. The CDR3 loop is CASSSRTSGRMVETQYF. The CDR3 DNA follows: TGTGCCAGCAGCTCTCGGACTAGCGGGAGAATGGTCGAGACCCAGTACTTC.

This clonotype was observed a handful of times. The chain links TRBV12-3 or TRBV12-4 to TRBJ1-2, with D perhaps matching TRBD1 (6 bases). The CDR3 spans 15 residues. The germline V and J ends were trimmed by 5 bases and 4 bases, with 17 bases remaining between them. CDR3 nucleotide sequence: TGTGCCAGCAGTGTTGTCGGGGGCGCGGTCTATGGCTACACCTTC. As protein: CASSVVGGAVYGYTF.

This clonotype was counted a few times. The chain recombines TRBV10-2 with TRBJ2-5; TRBD1 matches at 7 bases. V was pared by 8 bases and J by 1 base, with 4 bases of the junction left unmatched. Per the germline V gene, CDR1 is WSHSY and CDR2 is SAAADI. This CDR3 contains 13 residues. The CDR3 DNA reads TGCGCCAGCTTGGGACAGCTCCAAGAGACCCAGTACTTC. Its protein is CASLGQLQETQYF.

To note about this clonotype: The CDR3 ends on some other residue instead of the conserved phenylalanine or tryptophan, so this is likely a read error. The chain couples TRBV2 to TRBJ1-1; perhaps TRBD1 as D (6 bases). The CDR3 sequence is 14 residues long. With 6 bases removed from V and 5 bases from J, the gap between germline ends came to 16 bases. The germline V gene has CDR1 SNHLY and CDR2 FYNNEI. CDR3 residues: CASSALLRGTEAFS. CDR3 sequence (DNA): TGTGCCAGCAGCGCTCTCTTAAGGGGGACTGAAGCTTTCTCT.

The V call is TRBV5-4, the J call TRBJ1-2; perhaps TRBD1 as D (6 bases). With 0 bases removed from V and 8 bases from J, the gap between germline ends came to 11 bases. Germline V gene data show CDR1 as SGHNT and CDR2 as YYREEE (reference sequence). The CDR3 is 13 amino acids. CDR3 protein: CASSLGGLEGYTF. CDR3 bases: TGTGCCAGCAGCTTGGGGGGGCTGGAAGGCTACACCTTC.

Regarding this clonotype: An end of the junction differs from the germline gene, which may be a read error. The genes are TRBV2 and TRBJ2-5, with 11 nucleotides matching TRBD2. The CDR3 contains 18 residues. The germline V gene has CDR1 SNHLY and CDR2 FYNNEI. In nucleotides, the CDR3 is TGTGCCAGCAGTGAAGCCCCACCGGGACTAGCGGTCCAAGAGACCCAGCACTTC. Translating it yields CASSEAPPGLAVQETQHF.

The chain employs TRBV30 and TRBJ2-2, with D perhaps matching TRBD2 (5 bases). Trimming cost V 2 bases and J 3 bases, with 13 bases left between them. CDR3 length equals 15 residues. Germline V gene sequence: CDR1 GTSNPN, CDR2 SVGIG (reference sequence). The chain's CDR3 is CAWSWRSRHTGELFF. CDR3 nucleotides: TGTGCCTGGAGTTGGAGGAGTCGCCACACCGGGGAGCTGTTTTTT.

The rearrangement uses TRBV19 and TRBJ2-7; the match to TRBD2 covers 7 bases. Trimming took 6 bases from V and 0 from J; bases not matched to a gene: 5. The CDR3 sequence is 14 residues long. Germline V gene sequence: CDR1 LNHDA, CDR2 SQIVND (reference sequence). CDR3 bases: TGTGCCAGTAGCCGGACTAGAAGCTCCTACGAGCAGTACTTC. This codes for CASSRTRSSYEQYF. Drawing the rest from reference TRBV19 and TRBJ2-7, the complete variable domain is DGGITQSPKYLFRKEGQNVTLSCEQNLNHDAMYWYRQDPGQGLRLIYYSQIVNDFQKGDIAEGYSVSREKKESFPLTVTSAQKNPTAFYLCASSRTRSSYEQYFGPGTRLTVT.

In its sample, this clonotype was seen many times. CDR3 sequence (DNA): TGTGCCAGCCAAAAAGGGGGAGCGGGTCAGCCCCAGCATTTT. Its protein product is CASQKGGAGQPQHF. The chain couples TRBV28 to TRBJ1-5, with D possibly being TRBD1 (6 bases). The germline gives CDR1 MDHEN, CDR2 SYDVKM. Trimming took 8 bases from V and 6 from J, leaving 17 bases between them. The CDR3 runs to 14 residues.

Only a few counts were recorded for this clonotype. This rearrangement joins TRBV12-3 or TRBV12-4 to TRBJ2-2, with 7 bases matching TRBD1. This CDR3 is built from 15 residues. The V segment lost 2 bases and the J segment 2 bases; nucleotides outside the gene matches: 2. This chain's CDR3 is CASSLWDSNTGELFF. The CDR3 DNA is TGTGCCAGCAGTTTATGGGACAGTAACACCGGGGAGCTGTTTTTT.

V is TRBV19 and J is TRBJ1-2; the D is unclear. Trimming left V 5 bases short and J 4 bases short, with 11 bases between. Per the germline V gene, CDR1 is LNHDA and CDR2 is SQIVND (reference sequence). The CDR3 loop spans 13 amino acids. The CDR3 nucleotides are TGTGCCAGTAGTCCGGTGGAGACCTATGGCTACACCTTC. Translated, it gives CASSPVETYGYTF.

This clonotype was seen just once. V and J are TRBV5-1 and TRBJ1-6; D gene unclear. The germline gives CDR1 SGHRS, CDR2 YFSETQ. The length of the CDR3 is 18 residues. Trimming stripped 4 bases from V and 0 bases from J, with 17 bases between. As DNA, the CDR3 is TGCGCCAGCAGCCGGAGGTCGCCCGATGGCTCCTATAATTCACCCCTCCACTTT. Its translation: CASSRRSPDGSYNSPLHF. Supplemented by reference TRBV5-1 and TRBJ1-6, the full variable domain reads KAGVTQTPRYLIKTRGQQVTLSCSPISGHRSVSWYQQTPGQGLQFLFEYFSETQRNKGNFPGRFSGRQFSNSRSEMNVSTLELGDSALYLCASSRRSPDGSYNSPLHFGNGTRLTVT.

This clonotype was detected only a few times. This chain connects TRBV28 to TRBJ1-1; 9 bases agree with TRBD1. The V gene end was trimmed by 9 bases and the J gene end by 0 bases; junction bases not matched to a gene: 11. CDR1 and CDR2 (germline): MDHEN, SYDVKM. The CDR3 extends over 16 amino acids. DNA for the CDR3: TGTGCCAGTCGACCGGGACAGGGCTTCATGAACACTGAAGCTTTCTTT. Translated: CASRPGQGFMNTEAFF. Using reference TRBV28 and TRBJ1-1 for the parts outside the CDR3, the full variable domain is DVKVTQSSRYLVKRTGEKVFLECVQDMDHENMFWYRQDPGLGLRLIYFSYDVKMKEKGDIPEGYSVSREKKERFSLILESASTNQTSMYLCASRPGQGFMNTEAFFGQGTRLTVV.

This clonotype was picked up many times. This chain links TRBV11-2 with TRBJ2-4; 7 nucleotides align to TRBD1. The CDR3 runs to 15 residues. Per germline, CDR1 SGHAT and CDR2 FQNNGV. The ends lost 8 bases at V and 4 bases at J; junction bases unmatched: 11. The CDR3 coding sequence is TGTGCCAGCGGACAATCGGGACAGCGGAAAAACATTCAGTACTTC. Protein sequence: CASGQSGQRKNIQYF.

This clonotype was detected only a few times. CDR3 amino acids: CASSTRGGAKNYGYTF. CDR3 coding DNA: TGTGCCAGCAGCACCCGAGGAGGGGCGAAGAACTATGGCTACACCTTC. The rearrangement uses TRBV3-1 and TRBJ1-2; D is possibly TRBD1 (5 bases). The CDR3 runs 16 residues. Germline CDR1 and CDR2: LGHDT and YNNKEL (reference sequence). The germline V and J ends were trimmed by 5 bases and 2 bases, with 18 bases remaining between them.

The chain links TRBV5-4 to TRBJ2-1; a weak D match, TRBD1 (6 bases). From germline, CDR1 is SGHNT and CDR2 YYREEE (reference sequence). V was shortened by 5 bases and J by 4 bases, with 16 bases between the two germline ends. The CDR3 is 15 residues long. CDR3 amino acids: CASRYRQEAYNEQFF. The DNA for the CDR3 is TGTGCCAGCAGATACAGACAGGAGGCATACAATGAGCAGTTCTTC.

V is TRBV20-1 and J is TRBJ2-5; TRBD2 matches 10 bases. This CDR3 has 17 amino acids. The trim removed 1 base at V and 7 bases at J, leaving 15 bases unmatched. CDR1 and CDR2 (germline): DFQATT, SNEGSKA (reference sequence). The CDR3 DNA follows: TGCAGTGCTAGAGGGGCCGGGACTAGCGCACTGAGGACGACCCAGTACTTC. Amino acids: CSARGAGTSALRTTQYF.